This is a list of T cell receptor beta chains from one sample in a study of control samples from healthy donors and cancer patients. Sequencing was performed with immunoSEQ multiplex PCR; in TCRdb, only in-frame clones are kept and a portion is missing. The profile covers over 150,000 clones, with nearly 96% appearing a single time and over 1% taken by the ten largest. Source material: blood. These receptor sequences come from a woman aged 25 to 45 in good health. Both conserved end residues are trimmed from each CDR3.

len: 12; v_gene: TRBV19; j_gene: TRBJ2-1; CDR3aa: ASSTRTGGNEQF
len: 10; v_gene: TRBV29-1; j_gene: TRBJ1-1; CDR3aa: SVEPTVAEAF
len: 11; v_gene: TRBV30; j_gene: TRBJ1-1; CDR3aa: AWTFSGNTEAF
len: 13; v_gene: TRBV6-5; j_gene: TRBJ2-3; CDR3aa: ASSSLAGGTDTQY
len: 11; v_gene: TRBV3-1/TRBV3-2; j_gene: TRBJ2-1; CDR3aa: ASSQDRLGGEF
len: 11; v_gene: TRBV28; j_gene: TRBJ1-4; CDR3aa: ASSYKPREKLF
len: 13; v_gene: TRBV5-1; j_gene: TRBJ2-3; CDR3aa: ASSLNRGWEDTQY
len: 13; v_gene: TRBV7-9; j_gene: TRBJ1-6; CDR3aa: ASSWTGGNNSPLH
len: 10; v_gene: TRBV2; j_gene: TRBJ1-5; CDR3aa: ASSQGQEPQH
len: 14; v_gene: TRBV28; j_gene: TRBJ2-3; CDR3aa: ASSSAGLPETDTQY
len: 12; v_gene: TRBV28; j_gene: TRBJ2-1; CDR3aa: ASSLLGSYNEQF
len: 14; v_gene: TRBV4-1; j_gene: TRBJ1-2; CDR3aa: ASSHILQGANYGYT
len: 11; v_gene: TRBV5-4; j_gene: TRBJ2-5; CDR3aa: ASSPGGRETQY
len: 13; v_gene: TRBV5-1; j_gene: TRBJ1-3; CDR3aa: ASSFGGDPGNTIY
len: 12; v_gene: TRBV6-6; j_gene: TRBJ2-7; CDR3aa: ASSYSGGSYEQY
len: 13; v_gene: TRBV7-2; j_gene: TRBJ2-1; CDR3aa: ASSTGLAGVDEQF
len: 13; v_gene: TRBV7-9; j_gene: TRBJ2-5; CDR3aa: ASSWRDRYQETQY
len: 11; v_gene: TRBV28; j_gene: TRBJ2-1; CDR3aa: ASTDGLPNEQF
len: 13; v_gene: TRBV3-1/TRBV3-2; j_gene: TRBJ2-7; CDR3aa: ASSQEVGHLGEQY
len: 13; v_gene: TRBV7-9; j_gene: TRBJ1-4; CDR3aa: ASSSSDRNDEKLF
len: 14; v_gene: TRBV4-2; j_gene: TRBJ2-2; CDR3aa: ASSQDTAGGPGELF
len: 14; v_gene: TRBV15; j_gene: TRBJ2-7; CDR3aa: ATSRGPGQDRYEQY
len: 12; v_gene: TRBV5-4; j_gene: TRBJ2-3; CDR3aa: ASSLTGRTDTQY
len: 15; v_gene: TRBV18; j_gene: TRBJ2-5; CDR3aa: ASSPVDRALVGETQY
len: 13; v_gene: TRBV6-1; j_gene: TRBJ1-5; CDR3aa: ASSEMIGSNQPQH
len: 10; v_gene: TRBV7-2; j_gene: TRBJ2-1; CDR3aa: ASSQARNEQF
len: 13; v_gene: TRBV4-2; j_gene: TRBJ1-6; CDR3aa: ASSQENGYNSPLH
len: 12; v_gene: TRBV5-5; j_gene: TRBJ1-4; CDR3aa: ASSSGATNEKLF